The rows below give T cell receptor beta chains drawn from one sample of a study of CD8 T cells in Susac syndrome. TCRdb recomputed calls from the immunoSEQ multiplex PCR reads with MiXCR, one row per CDR3 protein. In the table there are roughly 120,000 distinct CDR3 sequences, 85% to 95% of which are singletons. The material sequenced was CD4+ T cells from PBMCs. These receptors were taken from a human donor in good health. The CDR3 runs from the conserved cysteine through the conserved F or W. The order of the fields is D gene, V gene, J gene, clone size, CDR3 DNA, CDR3 protein. D genes are given only for firm matches. The size of a clone is reported for some rows only, either as once, few or many, or as a class for expanded clones.

D gene: TRBD2; V gene: TRBV7-9; J gene: TRBJ2-7; clone size: NA; CDR3 DNA: TGTGCCAGCGGGAGGGCCCACGAGCAGTACTTC; CDR3 protein: CASGRAHEQYF
D gene: TRBD2; V gene: TRBV9; J gene: TRBJ2-7; clone size: NA; CDR3 DNA: TGTGCCAGCAGCGCCCAAGGCGGGAGCTACGAGCAGTACTTC; CDR3 protein: CASSAQGGSYEQYF
D gene: TRBD1; V gene: TRBV11-2; J gene: TRBJ1-2; clone size: NA; CDR3 DNA: TGTGCCAGCAGCCTAGAGGACAGGGCCCACTATGGCTACACCTTC; CDR3 protein: CASSLEDRAHYGYTF
D gene: NA; V gene: TRBV5-1; J gene: TRBJ2-1; clone size: once; CDR3 DNA: TGCGCCAGCAGCTTGATGGGAGGCCCCTACAATGAGCAGTTCTTC; CDR3 protein: CASSLMGGPYNEQFF
D gene: TRBD1; V gene: TRBV7-9; J gene: TRBJ1-1; clone size: NA; CDR3 DNA: TGTGCCAGCAGGACAGGGAGTGAAGCTTTCTTT; CDR3 protein: CASRTGSEAFF
D gene: NA; V gene: TRBV19; J gene: TRBJ1-5; clone size: NA; CDR3 DNA: TGTGCCAGTACTCCCCGGACAGCAGTGGGGGAGCCCCAGCATTTT; CDR3 protein: CASTPRTAVGEPQHF
D gene: NA; V gene: TRBV20-1; J gene: TRBJ1-1; clone size: NA; CDR3 DNA: TGCAGTGCTAGGTGGGGGCAGAACGCTGAAGCTTTCTTT; CDR3 protein: CSARWGQNAEAFF
D gene: TRBD2; V gene: TRBV5-6; J gene: TRBJ2-2; clone size: NA; CDR3 DNA: TGTGCCAGCAGCACCTCGGGGGGACCCGGGGAGCTGTTTTTT; CDR3 protein: CASSTSGGPGELFF
D gene: NA; V gene: TRBV5-6; J gene: TRBJ2-1; clone size: NA; CDR3 DNA: TGTGCCAGCAGCTTGGAGCGCAACAATGAGCAGTTCTTC; CDR3 protein: CASSLERNNEQFF
D gene: NA; V gene: TRBV27; J gene: TRBJ1-5; clone size: NA; CDR3 DNA: TGTGCCAGCAGTTTAAATCGTATTGGTCAGCCCCAGCATTTT; CDR3 protein: CASSLNRIGQPQHF
D gene: NA; V gene: TRBV6-5; J gene: TRBJ2-3; clone size: NA; CDR3 DNA: TGTGCCAGCAGTCGCGCTTTGGGATTCACAGATACGCAGTATTTT; CDR3 protein: CASSRALGFTDTQYF
D gene: TRBD1; V gene: TRBV5-1; J gene: TRBJ1-5; clone size: NA; CDR3 DNA: TGCGCCAGCAGCCCTGGACAGGGCCTAAGCAATCAGCCCCAGCATTTT; CDR3 protein: CASSPGQGLSNQPQHF
D gene: NA; V gene: TRBV15; J gene: TRBJ2-5; clone size: NA; CDR3 DNA: TGTGCCACCAGCAGAGACTCGTTGGAGACCCAGTACTTC; CDR3 protein: CATSRDSLETQYF
D gene: TRBD1; V gene: TRBV14; J gene: TRBJ1-4; clone size: NA; CDR3 DNA: TGTGCCAGCAGCCCTCGGACAGGGGGTGAAAAACTGTTTTTT; CDR3 protein: CASSPRTGGEKLFF
D gene: TRBD2; V gene: TRBV6-1; J gene: TRBJ2-2; clone size: NA; CDR3 DNA: TGTGCCAGCAGCTGGACTAGCGGGAGGGTGCCCGGGGAGCTGTTTTTT; CDR3 protein: CASSWTSGRVPGELFF
D gene: TRBD2; V gene: TRBV19; J gene: TRBJ2-7; clone size: NA; CDR3 DNA: TGTGCCAGTAGCACGCTAGCGGAGTCCGAGCAGTACTTC; CDR3 protein: CASSTLAESEQYF
D gene: TRBD1; V gene: TRBV5-4; J gene: TRBJ2-7; clone size: NA; CDR3 DNA: TGTGCCAGCAGCCCCATTGGACCGACAGGGGATCGCGAGCAGTACTTC; CDR3 protein: CASSPIGPTGDREQYF
D gene: TRBD2; V gene: TRBV30; J gene: TRBJ2-1; clone size: few; CDR3 DNA: TGTGCCTGGAGTGTACTCGGGGGGACCTACAATGAGCAGTTCTTC; CDR3 protein: CAWSVLGGTYNEQFF
D gene: NA; V gene: TRBV19; J gene: TRBJ1-1; clone size: NA; CDR3 DNA: TGTGCCAGTATTGGGAGGGCGGAAGGAAACACTGAAGCTTTCTTT; CDR3 protein: CASIGRAEGNTEAFF
D gene: NA; V gene: TRBV7-2; J gene: TRBJ2-5; clone size: NA; CDR3 DNA: TGTGCCAGCAGCTCATCCCAGGGGAGAGAGACCCAGTACTTC; CDR3 protein: CASSSSQGRETQYF
D gene: NA; V gene: TRBV7-2; J gene: TRBJ2-5; clone size: NA; CDR3 DNA: TGTGCCAGCAGCTTAGAACCTGTTTCGGGGGAGACCCAGTACTTC; CDR3 protein: CASSLEPVSGETQYF
D gene: TRBD2; V gene: TRBV5-1; J gene: TRBJ2-5; clone size: few; CDR3 DNA: TGCGCCAGCAGCATCGGGACTAGCGGACAAGAGACCCAGTACTTC; CDR3 protein: CASSIGTSGQETQYF
D gene: TRBD1; V gene: TRBV7-9; J gene: TRBJ2-7; clone size: NA; CDR3 DNA: TGTGCCAGCAGCCCGCGGAATACCCAGGGGGCCTACGAGCAGTACTTC; CDR3 protein: CASSPRNTQGAYEQYF
D gene: NA; V gene: TRBV29-1; J gene: TRBJ1-5; clone size: NA; CDR3 DNA: TGCAGCGTTGCACAGGGAGATCGGCAGCCCCAGCATTTT; CDR3 protein: CSVAQGDRQPQHF
D gene: NA; V gene: TRBV25-1; J gene: TRBJ1-1; clone size: NA; CDR3 DNA: TGTGCCAGCAGTGATCAGTTAGGACTCGGAACCCCTGAAGCTTTCTTT; CDR3 protein: CASSDQLGLGTPEAFF
D gene: TRBD1; V gene: TRBV6-5; J gene: TRBJ1-1; clone size: NA; CDR3 DNA: TGTGCCAGCAGTTACAGGACAGGGCTGGCAACTGAAGCTTTCTTT; CDR3 protein: CASSYRTGLATEAFF
D gene: NA; V gene: TRBV10-2; J gene: TRBJ2-7; clone size: NA; CDR3 DNA: TGCGCCAGCAGTGAGTCGGCCGGATCCTACGAGCAGTACTTC; CDR3 protein: CASSESAGSYEQYF
D gene: NA; V gene: TRBV5-1; J gene: TRBJ2-1; clone size: NA; CDR3 DNA: TGCGCCAGCAGCTTTGCAACCGGGACGGAGAACCCTGAGCAGTTCTTC; CDR3 protein: CASSFATGTENPEQFF